These T cell receptor beta chains were read from a single sample in a study of cytomegalovirus exposure and HLA in healthy donors. Method: immunoSEQ multiplex PCR; TCRdb's copy keeps in-frame clones and lacks some. The sample includes 200,000 or so clones, roughly 80% of them seen just once. The specimen was PBMCs. These receptors were collected from a young woman in good health and CMV-seropositive. CDR3s include the opening cysteine and the closing phenylalanine or tryptophan. A D gene is named only where the DNA matches it firmly. Clone size, where shown, is once, few, many, or a class for clones that have expanded.

d_call,v_call,clone_size,j_call,cdr3_nt,cdr3_aa
TRBD1,TRBV7-9,-,TRBJ1-4,TGTGCCAGCAGCGAGACAGGGGGCAAGGGTAATGAAAAACTGTTTTTT,CASSETGGKGNEKLFF
TRBD2,TRBV28,-,TRBJ2-1,TGTGCCAGCAGTTTTGGTTCTAGCGGGGGGAATGAGCAGTTCTTC,CASSFGSSGGNEQFF
-,TRBV7-6,-,TRBJ2-7,TGTGCCAGCAGCGCCCGGGACAACTCCTACGAGCAGTACTTC,CASSARDNSYEQYF
-,TRBV7-2,-,TRBJ2-5,TGTGCCAGCAGCTTGGGACTCCAAGAGACCCAGTACTTC,CASSLGLQETQYF
-,TRBV28,-,TRBJ1-1,TGTGCCAGCAGCACTCTGGAGGCTGTGATTGAAGCTTTCTTT,CASSTLEAVIEAFF
-,TRBV4-2,-,TRBJ2-1,TGTGCCAGCAGCCAAGTAACACTAAGGGGCAATGAGCAGTTCTTC,CASSQVTLRGNEQFF
-,TRBV14,-,TRBJ2-3,TGTGCCAGCAGCCAACACGCCGGGAGAAGAACAGATACGCAGTATTTT,CASSQHAGRRTDTQYF
TRBD1,TRBV7-8,-,TRBJ2-6,TGTGCCAGCAGGCACCCGGGACAGGGTTTATCTGGGGCCAACGTCCTGACTTTC,CASRHPGQGLSGANVLTF
-,TRBV6-1,few,TRBJ1-3,TGTGCCAGCAGTGAAGCGTTGCCGAACTTCCCTGGAAACACCATATATTTT,CASSEALPNFPGNTIYF
-,TRBV5-8,few,TRBJ2-3,TGTGCCAGCAGCTTGCGGCTAGCCCCAGATACGCAGTATTTT,CASSLRLAPDTQYF
TRBD2,TRBV5-1,-,TRBJ2-2,TGCGCCAGCAGTTCAAATAGCGGGAGGTTCACCGGGGAGCTGTTTTTT,CASSSNSGRFTGELFF
TRBD1,TRBV6-4,few,TRBJ1-1,TGTGCCAGCAGTGCAGGGGGGCGGGGTGAAGCTTTCTTT,CASSAGGRGEAFF
-,TRBV28,-,TRBJ1-2,TGTGCCAGCAGGATCGGCAGGGGATACTATGGCTACACCTTC,CASRIGRGYYGYTF
-,TRBV5-1,-,TRBJ2-7,TGCGCCAGCAGCTCGAAGGTAGCGGCGAGCTCCTACGAGCAGTACTTC,CASSSKVAASSYEQYF
-,TRBV14,-,TRBJ1-1,TGTGCCAGCAGCCAGGCGGCGGGGAACACTGAAGCTTTCTTT,CASSQAAGNTEAFF
TRBD1,TRBV6-5,-,TRBJ1-5,TGTGCCAGCAGTGCACAGGGGAGTCAGCCCCAGCATTTT,CASSAQGSQPQHF
TRBD2,TRBV30,-,TRBJ2-7,TGTGCCTGGAGTGTGGCCCAATTAGCGGGAGGCTACGAGCAGTACTTC,CAWSVAQLAGGYEQYF
-,TRBV4-3,many,TRBJ1-1,TGCGCCAGCAGCCAAGATAGGAACACTGAAGCTTTCTTT,CASSQDRNTEAFF
TRBD2,TRBV9,once,TRBJ2-7,TGTGCCAGCAGCACGGGACTAGCGGGAGTTTACGAGCAGTACTTC,CASSTGLAGVYEQYF
-,TRBV30,few,TRBJ2-3,TGTGCCTGGTCTCGCGGGGCGGGAGATACGCAGTATTTT,CAWSRGAGDTQYF
TRBD2,TRBV2,-,TRBJ2-5,TGTGCCAGCAGCCCTAGCGGGAGATTTGAGACCCAGTACTTC,CASSPSGRFETQYF
-,TRBV28,-,TRBJ1-5,TGTGCCAGCAGTTTATCGGGGTGGCCCCAGCATTTT,CASSLSGWPQHF